One sample yielded the 19 T cell receptor beta chains listed below, sequenced in a study of radiotherapy plus CTLA-4 blockade in lung cancer (dated by TCRdb to 2016 to 2019). The library was generated by the immunoSEQ multiplex PCR assay. TCRdb limited this immuneACCESS table to in-frame rearrangements with V and J called. A share of clones is missing; checked studies link under half to unresolved V genes, and the rest is unexplained. The sample contains 56,000 or so clones, approximately 79% of them found a single time. The ten largest account for under 3.5% of the sample. Here the sequenced sample was peripheral blood, taken from a patient treated with radiotherapy plus ipilimumab. Receptors were obtained from a human donor with non-small cell lung cancer who had a partial response to radiotherapy plus ipilimumab.

The chain links TRBV5-5 to TRBJ1-1; 7 positions agree with TRBD1. Germline V gene sequence: CDR1 SGHKS, CDR2 YYEKEE (reference sequence). V lost 1 base, J lost 5 bases, and 5 bases stayed unmatched. CDR3 length: 14 amino acids. The CDR3 sequence is CASSLKGAHTEAFF. The CDR3 nucleotides read TGTGCCAGCAGCTTGAAGGGGGCGCATACTGAAGCTTTCTTT.

This chain joins TRBV14 and TRBJ2-1; 7 nucleotides line up with TRBD1. Per germline, CDR1 SGHDN and CDR2 FVKESK. Germline trimming cut 5 bases from V and 9 bases from J; bases unmatched to any gene: 10. The CDR3 covers 14 residues. The CDR3 sequence: CASSDPGQRTEQFF. The CDR3 DNA is TGTGCCAGCAGCGACCCGGGACAGAGAACTGAGCAGTTCTTC.

The V call is TRBV5-4, the J call TRBJ1-2; weak D call: TRBD1 (6 bases). CDR1 is SGHNT, CDR2 YYREEE, per germline (reference sequence). V lost 0 bases and J 5 bases, leaving 8 bases between the germline ends. This CDR3 spans 13 amino acids. CDR3 in amino acids: CASSLEGGYGYTF. The CDR3 DNA is TGTGCCAGCAGCTTGGAGGGGGGGTATGGCTACACCTTC.

This chain links TRBV29-1 with TRBJ1-2; 9 positions agree with TRBD1. J was trimmed by 5 bases and V by 6 bases; bases with no gene match: 4. Germline V gene data show CDR1 as SQVTM and CDR2 as ANQGSEA. The CDR3 loop spans 12 amino acids. DNA for the CDR3: TGCAGCGTCATAGACAGGGGGTATGGCTACACCTTC. Translated: CSVIDRGYGYTF.

This chain joins TRBV5-5 and TRBJ1-6; TRBD1 agrees at 8 bases. V was pared by 0 bases and J by 7 bases, with 3 bases of the junction left unmatched. The CDR3 totals 15 residues. CDR1 and CDR2 from the germline V gene are SGHKS and YYEKEE (reference sequence). The CDR3 loop is CASSLGDRYNSPLHF. DNA for the CDR3: TGTGCCAGCAGCTTGGGGGACAGGTACAATTCACCCCTCCACTTT.

The chain is built from TRBV6-1 and TRBJ1-5; 8 bases are a match to TRBD1. The germline gives CDR1 MNHNS, CDR2 SASEGT. The V gene end was trimmed by 5 bases and the J gene end by 0 bases; junction bases not matched to a gene: 3. The CDR3 spans 15 residues. The DNA for the CDR3 is TGTGCCAGCAGTAGGGACAGGTATAGCAATCAGCCCCAGCATTTT. Translated: CASSRDRYSNQPQHF.

The V and J genes are TRBV4-2 and TRBJ2-3, with 15 bases identical to TRBD2. V shed 6 bases and J 3 bases; nucleotides not matched to a gene: 13. The CDR3 is 19 residues long. Germline V gene lookup returns CDR1 LGHNA and CDR2 YNFKEQ. The CDR3 sequence: CASRNPGLAGGVGTDTQYF. The CDR3 DNA reads as TGTGCCAGCAGGAACCCGGGACTAGCGGGGGGAGTCGGTACAGATACGCAGTATTTT.

This clone was seen more than once but under ten times. The rearrangement joins TRBV7-2 to TRBJ2-1; TRBD2 aligns across 15 bases. CDR1 is SGHTA and CDR2 is FQGNSA in the germline V gene. This CDR3 is 20 amino acids long. Losses at the gene ends were 0 bases for V and 0 bases for J; bases not matched to a gene: 6. The CDR3: CASSLAGTSGGRHSYNEQFF. In nucleotides, the CDR3 is TGTGCCAGCAGCTTAGCCGGGACTAGCGGGGGGCGACACTCCTACAATGAGCAGTTCTTC.

CDR3 DNA: TGTGCCAGCAGGGCCGTGGACAGTCTATACTATGGCTACACCTTC. Its translation is CASRAVDSLYYGYTF. The rearrangement joins TRBV27 to TRBJ1-2, with a possible D match to TRBD1 (6 bases). Trimming removed 6 bases at V and 3 bases at J, with 17 bases between. Germline V gene sequence: CDR1 MNHEY, CDR2 SMNVEV (reference sequence). This CDR3 comprises 15 residues.

The CDR3 is CASSLSQGGYEQYF. CDR3 nucleotide sequence: TGTGCCAGCAGCTTAAGCCAGGGAGGATACGAGCAGTACTTC. V gene TRBV7-2 combines with J gene TRBJ2-7, with a possible D match to TRBD2 (6 bases). V gave up 2 bases and J gave up 4 bases, with 12 bases separating them. The CDR3 contains 14 residues. The germline V gene has CDR1 SGHTA and CDR2 FQGNSA.

This chain uses TRBV5-5 with TRBJ1-2; the D gene is possibly TRBD1 (5 bases). This CDR3 has 13 amino acids. CDR1 and CDR2 from the germline V gene are SGHKS and YYEKEE (reference sequence). Trimming left V 0 bases short and J 8 bases short, with 11 bases between. The CDR3 loop is CASSLEGDQGYTF. In DNA form, the CDR3 reads TGTGCCAGCAGCTTGGAAGGGGATCAGGGCTACACCTTC.

V gene TRBV6-6 combines with J gene TRBJ2-7; 13 positions match TRBD2. This CDR3 is built from 16 residues. Germline V gene sequence: CDR1 MNHNY, CDR2 SVGAGI (reference sequence). With V trimmed by 4 bases and J by 4 bases, 7 bases remained unmatched. The CDR3 region has the DNA TGTGCCAGCAGTTCCAAACTAGCGGGGGGGCGATACGAGCAGTACTTC. Encoded protein: CASSSKLAGGRYEQYF.

This clone was detected only a few times. The chain recombines TRBV9 with TRBJ1-1, with 11 bases lining up with TRBD1. CDR1 is SGDLS, CDR2 YYNGEE, per germline. The CDR3 has 15 residues. V shed 0 bases and J 4 bases; nucleotides not matched to a gene: 2. CDR3 in DNA: TGTGCCAGCAGCGTAGAAGGGACAGGGGGCACTGAAGCTTTCTTT. Amino acid sequence: CASSVEGTGGTEAFF.

The rearrangement joins TRBV7-6 to TRBJ1-1; D is ambiguous. The CDR3 sequence is 15 residues long. Germline V gene data show CDR1 as SGHVS and CDR2 as FNYEAQ. With 1 base removed from V and 4 bases from J, the gap between germline ends came to 13 bases. DNA for the CDR3: TGTGCCAGCAGCTTAGTCGAGGAGGTGGGCACTGAAGCTTTCTTT. Amino acids: CASSLVEEVGTEAFF. Looking up the rest from reference TRBV7-6 and TRBJ1-1 gives the full variable domain: GAGVSQSPRYKVTKRGQDVALRCDPISGHVSLYWYRQALGQGPEFLTYFNYEAQQDKSGLPNDRFSAERPEGSISTLTIQRTEQRDSAMYRCASSLVEEVGTEAFFGQGTRLTVV.

The chain employs TRBV7-2 and TRBJ1-2, with TRBD1 matching over 7 bases. Germline V CDR1 and CDR2: SGHTA, FQGNSA. The CDR3 totals 13 residues. The V gene end was trimmed by 8 bases and the J gene end by 4 bases; junction bases not matched to a gene: 7. Here the CDR3 reads CASGQAGVYGYTF. For the CDR3, the DNA is TGTGCCAGCGGACAGGCTGGGGTCTATGGCTACACCTTC.

The chain links TRBV19 to TRBJ2-3, with D possibly TRBD1 on 7 matching bases. The CDR3 covers 17 residues. V dropped 7 bases and J dropped 2 bases, with 22 bases sitting between them. Germline-derived CDR1 and CDR2 are LNHDA and SQIVND (reference sequence). CDR3 sequence reads: CASKDMETGRFTDTQYF. The CDR3 nucleotides are TGTGCCAGTAAGGATATGGAGACAGGGAGGTTCACAGATACGCAGTATTTT.

This clone was counted a single time. The rearrangement uses TRBV6-1 and TRBJ1-2, with D possibly TRBD1 on 5 matching bases. Germline CDR1 reads MNHNS; CDR2 reads SASEGT. The CDR3 covers 14 residues. Trimming cost V 7 bases and J 8 bases, with 20 bases left between them. The CDR3 sequence is CASMVGAGSEGYTF. DNA for the CDR3: TGTGCCAGCATGGTAGGGGCAGGCTCAGAGGGCTACACCTTC.

The gene calls are TRBV6-6 and TRBJ1-1; tentative D call: TRBD1 (5 bases). The CDR3 runs to 16 residues. Between the trimmed V and J ends, which lost 2 bases and 1 base, there was a span of 14 bases. Germline V CDR1 and CDR2: MNHNY, SVGAGI (reference sequence). CDR3 sequence (DNA): TGTGCCAGCAGTTACCTGAGGAACAGGTGGAACACTGAAGCTTTCTTT. Encoded protein: CASSYLRNRWNTEAFF.

This clone was detected a few times. The rearrangement uses TRBV19 and TRBJ2-3; 10 nucleotides align to TRBD2. The CDR3 extends over 17 amino acids. V gave up 4 bases and J gave up 2 bases; unmatched junction bases: 9. CDR1 and CDR2 (germline): LNHDA, SQIVND (reference sequence). The CDR3 is CASSNSRTSGDTDTQYF. CDR3 DNA sequence: TGTGCCAGTAGTAATTCCCGGACTAGCGGCGACACAGATACGCAGTATTTT.